A selection of T cell receptor beta chains follows, all from one sample in a study of human CD8 memory T cell subsets. One entry per CDR3 protein, without DNA, is what TCRdb gives after re-calling the 5' RACE reads. The sample data list 6,000 to 9,500 distinct CDR3 sequences. The sequencing sample was made of CD8+ T cells from PBMCs. All receptors come from a human donor in good health. The CDR3 runs from the conserved cysteine through the conserved F or W. Size is stated for part of the rows, as once, few or many counts, or as a class when the clone is expanded.

CDR3 protein	V gene	J gene	clone size
CSVPDRDGETQYF	TRBV29-1	TRBJ2-5	-
CASRKDGYEQYF	TRBV5-1	TRBJ2-7	-
CSARDLRDSSYNEQFF	TRBV20-1	TRBJ2-1	-
CASSQQQGAQGNTIYF	TRBV4-1	TRBJ1-3	-
CASSFSRTAYRGGYTF	TRBV28	TRBJ1-2	-
CASSLVVSTDTQYF	TRBV11-2	TRBJ2-3	-
CASKLRTASTEAFF	TRBV12-3/TRBV12-4	TRBJ1-1	large
CASSTTSLYEQYF	TRBV5-6	TRBJ2-7	-
CASSPNSGANVLTF	TRBV6-5	TRBJ2-6	-
CASSQVGSGTTFSSYEQYF	TRBV4-1	TRBJ2-7	-
CASSPGTSGGTYNEQFF	TRBV27	TRBJ2-1	-
CSAPSEYEQYF	TRBV20-1	TRBJ2-7	-
CASSFGGLAGVDTQYF	TRBV7-3	TRBJ2-3	-
CSVEARAGELFF	TRBV29-1	TRBJ2-2	-
CASSLDNRTPKNIQYF	TRBV11-2	TRBJ2-4	-
CASSLPGSYEQYF	TRBV28	TRBJ2-7	-
CASSLGNTYEQYF	TRBV3-1	TRBJ2-7	large
CASGTERQETQYF	TRBV9	TRBJ2-5	-
CASSRIQGDTEAFF	TRBV7-9	TRBJ1-1	-
CASSLALNEQFF	TRBV7-2	TRBJ2-1	-
CASSYGRTDYGYTF	TRBV28	TRBJ1-2	medium-sized
CASSQGYDQPQHF	TRBV4-1	TRBJ1-5	medium-sized